This note documents a single T cell receptor (beta chain) sequence. The data originate from a study of blood T cell repertoires in COVID-19. At the level of the study: Samples of COVID-19 (acute and convalescent) were obtained from the United States, Italy and Spain.

Original processing methods: Amplification of reference gene primers provided the estimated nucleated cell counts. Sequenced by immunoSEQ multiplex PCR; TCRdb stores in-frame clones only, minus some. That table furnishes V, J and clone size, whereas the DNA furnished D and trimming. Among 200,000 to 300,000 clones listed, 84% were seen once. The sequenced sample consisted of peripheral blood. This receptor was identified in a man in his fifties with acute or convalescent COVID-19.

The CDR3 DNA sequence: TGTGCCAGAAGCTTAAGGGCAGAAAAGGGGGAGACCCAGTACTTC. This sequence encodes CARSLRAEKGETQYF. The V call is TRBV7-5, the J call TRBJ2-5; the listed D gene, TRBD1, was not tested against the DNA. TRBV7-5 constitutes a pseudogene. The CDR3 covers 15 residues.